This TCR beta chain came from a study of blood T cells in healthy people across ages. Findings and caveats of the study: Older age coincided with a roughly linear decline in TCR beta diversity per million T cells.

In this sample, this clonotype turned up a few times. The antigen is not known. Caucasian, healthy and from Russia, the donors were aged between 6 and 90. RNA extraction gave at least 5.5 micrograms of total RNA per sample. Alongside a J-beta primer mix, a sample-barcoded 5' primer served in a second PCR lasting roughly 7 to 11 cycles. TCRdb reprocessed the 5' RACE reads via MiXCR and lists one record per CDR3 protein. The sample includes about 780,000 distinct CDR3 sequences, less than 60% seen only once; the top ten take 15% to 20%. The sequencing sample was made of blood. This sequence was found in a man older than 75 in good health.

Here the CDR3 reads CASSLISVARGHEQYF. Here the CDR3 DNA reads TGTGCCAGCAGCTTAATTTCGGTCGCTAGGGGCCACGAGCAGTACTTC. This sequence joins TRBV7-2 and TRBJ2-7, with D maybe TRBD1 (5 bases). V lost 2 bases and J 5 bases, leaving 19 bases between the germline ends. From germline, CDR1 is SGHTA and CDR2 FQGNSA. The length of the CDR3 is 16 residues. The variable domain in full, with the rest retrieved from reference TRBV7-2 and TRBJ2-7, is GAGVSQSPSNKVTEKGKDVELRCDPISGHTALYWYRQSLGQGLEFLIYFQGNSAPDKSGLPSDRFSAERTGGSVSTLTIQRTQQEDSAVYLCASSLISVARGHEQYFGPGTRLTVT.